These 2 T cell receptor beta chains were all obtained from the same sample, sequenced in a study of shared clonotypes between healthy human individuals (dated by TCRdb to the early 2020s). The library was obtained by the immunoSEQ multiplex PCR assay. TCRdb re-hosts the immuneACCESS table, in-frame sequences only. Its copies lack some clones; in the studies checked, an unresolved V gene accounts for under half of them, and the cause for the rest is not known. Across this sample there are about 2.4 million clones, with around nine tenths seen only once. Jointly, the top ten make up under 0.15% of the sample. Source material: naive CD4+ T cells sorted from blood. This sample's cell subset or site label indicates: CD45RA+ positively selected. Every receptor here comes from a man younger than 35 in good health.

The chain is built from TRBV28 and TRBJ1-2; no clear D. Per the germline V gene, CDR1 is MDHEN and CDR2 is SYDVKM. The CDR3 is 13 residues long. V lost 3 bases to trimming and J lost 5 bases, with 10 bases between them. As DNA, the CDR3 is TGTGCCAGCAGTTTGGGAAGGGCGTATGGCTACACCTTC. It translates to CASSLGRAYGYTF.

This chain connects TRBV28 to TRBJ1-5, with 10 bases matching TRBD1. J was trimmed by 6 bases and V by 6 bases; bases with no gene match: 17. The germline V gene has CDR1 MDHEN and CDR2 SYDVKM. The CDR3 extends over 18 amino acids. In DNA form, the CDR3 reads TGTGCCAGCAGCCCGGGGGGGTCTGGGACAGGGGTACTTCAGCCCCAGCATTTT. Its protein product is CASSPGGSGTGVLQPQHF.